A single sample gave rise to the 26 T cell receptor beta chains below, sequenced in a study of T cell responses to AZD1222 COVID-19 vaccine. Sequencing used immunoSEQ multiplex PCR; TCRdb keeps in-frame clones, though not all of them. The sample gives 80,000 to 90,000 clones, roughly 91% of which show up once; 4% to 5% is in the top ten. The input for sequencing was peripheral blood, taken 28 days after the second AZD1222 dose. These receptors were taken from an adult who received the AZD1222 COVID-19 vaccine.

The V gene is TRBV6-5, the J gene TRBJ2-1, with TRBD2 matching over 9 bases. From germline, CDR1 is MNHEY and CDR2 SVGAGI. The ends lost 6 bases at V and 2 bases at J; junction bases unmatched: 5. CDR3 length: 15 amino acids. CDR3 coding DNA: TGTGCCAGCAGCCTTTTAGCGGGGGCCTACAATGAGCAGTTCTTC. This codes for CASSLLAGAYNEQFF.

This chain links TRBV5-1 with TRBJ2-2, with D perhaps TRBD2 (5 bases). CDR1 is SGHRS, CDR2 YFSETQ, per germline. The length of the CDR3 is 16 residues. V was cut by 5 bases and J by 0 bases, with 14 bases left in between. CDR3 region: CASRGSAAANTGELFF. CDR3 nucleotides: TGCGCCAGCAGGGGGAGTGCGGCCGCGAACACCGGGGAGCTGTTTTTT.

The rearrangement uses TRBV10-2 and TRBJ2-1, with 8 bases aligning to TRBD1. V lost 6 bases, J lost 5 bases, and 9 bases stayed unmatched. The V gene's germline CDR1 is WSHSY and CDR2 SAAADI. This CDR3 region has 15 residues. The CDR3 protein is CASSDGQGNDNEQFF. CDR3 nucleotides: TGCGCCAGCAGCGATGGACAGGGCAATGACAATGAGCAGTTCTTC.

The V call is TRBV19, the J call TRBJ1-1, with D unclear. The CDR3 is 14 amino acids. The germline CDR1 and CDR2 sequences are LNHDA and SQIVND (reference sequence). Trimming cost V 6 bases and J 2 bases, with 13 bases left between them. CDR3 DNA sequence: TGTGCCAGTAGCGCTCGACTGGGTAACACTGAAGCTTTCTTT. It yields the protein CASSARLGNTEAFF.

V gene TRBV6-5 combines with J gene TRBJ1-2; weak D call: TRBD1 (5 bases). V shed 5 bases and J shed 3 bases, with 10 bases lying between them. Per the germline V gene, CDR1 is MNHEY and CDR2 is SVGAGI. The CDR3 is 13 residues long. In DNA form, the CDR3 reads TGTGCCAGCAGTCGGCGAGGGGACTATGGCTACACCTTC. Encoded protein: CASSRRGDYGYTF.

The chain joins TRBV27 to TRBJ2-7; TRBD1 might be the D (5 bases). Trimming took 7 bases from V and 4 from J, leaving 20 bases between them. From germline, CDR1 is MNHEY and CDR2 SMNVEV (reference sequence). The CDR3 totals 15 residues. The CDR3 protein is CASTQGQGLGYEQYF. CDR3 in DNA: TGTGCCAGCACCCAAGGGCAGGGCCTTGGGTACGAGCAGTACTTC.

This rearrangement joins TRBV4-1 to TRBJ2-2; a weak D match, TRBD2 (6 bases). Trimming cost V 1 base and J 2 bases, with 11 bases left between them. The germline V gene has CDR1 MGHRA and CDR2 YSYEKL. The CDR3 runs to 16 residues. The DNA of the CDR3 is TGCGCCAGCAGCCAAGTGCGGGGTATAAACACCGGGGAGCTGTTTTTT. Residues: CASSQVRGINTGELFF.

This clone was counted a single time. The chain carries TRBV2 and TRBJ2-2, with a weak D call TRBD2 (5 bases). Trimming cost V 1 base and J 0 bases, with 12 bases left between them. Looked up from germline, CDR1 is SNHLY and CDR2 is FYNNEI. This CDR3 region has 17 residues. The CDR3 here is CASSEGPGGPNTGELFF. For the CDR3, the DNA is TGTGCCAGCAGTGAAGGGCCAGGAGGCCCGAACACCGGGGAGCTGTTTTTT.

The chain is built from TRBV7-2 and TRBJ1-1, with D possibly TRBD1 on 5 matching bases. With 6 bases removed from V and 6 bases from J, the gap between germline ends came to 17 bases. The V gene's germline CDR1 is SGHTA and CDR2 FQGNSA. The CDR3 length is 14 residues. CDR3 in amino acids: CASRSTTVFPEAFF. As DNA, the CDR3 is TGTGCCAGCAGATCGACGACAGTTTTTCCTGAAGCTTTCTTT.

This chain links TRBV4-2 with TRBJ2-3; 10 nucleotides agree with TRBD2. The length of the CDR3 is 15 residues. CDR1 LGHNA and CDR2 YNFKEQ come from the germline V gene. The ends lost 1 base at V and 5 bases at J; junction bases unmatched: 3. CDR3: CASSQVAGGLDTQYF. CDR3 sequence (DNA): TGTGCCAGCAGCCAAGTAGCGGGGGGCCTAGATACGCAGTATTTT.

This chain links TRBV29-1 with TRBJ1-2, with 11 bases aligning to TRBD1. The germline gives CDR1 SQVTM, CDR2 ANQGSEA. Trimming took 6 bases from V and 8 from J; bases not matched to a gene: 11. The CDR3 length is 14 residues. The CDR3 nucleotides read TGCAGCGTGGTTGCCGGGACAGGGGGTGGAGGCTACACCTTC. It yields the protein CSVVAGTGGGGYTF.

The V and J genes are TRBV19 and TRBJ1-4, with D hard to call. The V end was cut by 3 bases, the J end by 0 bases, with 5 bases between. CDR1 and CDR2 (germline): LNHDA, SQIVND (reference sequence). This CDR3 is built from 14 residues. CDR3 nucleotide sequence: TGTGCCAGTAGTATGACGACAACTAATGAAAAACTGTTTTTT. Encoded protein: CASSMTTTNEKLFF. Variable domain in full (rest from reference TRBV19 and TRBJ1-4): DGGITQSPKYLFRKEGQNVTLSCEQNLNHDAMYWYRQDPGQGLRLIYYSQIVNDFQKGDIAEGYSVSREKKESFPLTVTSAQKNPTAFYLCASSMTTTNEKLFFGSGTQLSVL.

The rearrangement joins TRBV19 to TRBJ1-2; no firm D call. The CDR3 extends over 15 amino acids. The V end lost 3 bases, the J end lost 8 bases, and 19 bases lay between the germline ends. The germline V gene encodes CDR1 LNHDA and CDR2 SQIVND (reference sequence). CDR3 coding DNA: TGTGCCAGTAGTATCTCTCCATTCCTCGCGGGAGGCTACACCTTC. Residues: CASSISPFLAGGYTF.

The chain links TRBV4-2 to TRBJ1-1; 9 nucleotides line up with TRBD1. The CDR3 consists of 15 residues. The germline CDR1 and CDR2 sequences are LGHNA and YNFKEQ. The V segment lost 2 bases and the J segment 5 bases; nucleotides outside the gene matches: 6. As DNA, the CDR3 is TGTGCCAGCAGCCAACCGGGACAGGGAAGGACTGAAGCTTTCTTT. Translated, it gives CASSQPGQGRTEAFF.

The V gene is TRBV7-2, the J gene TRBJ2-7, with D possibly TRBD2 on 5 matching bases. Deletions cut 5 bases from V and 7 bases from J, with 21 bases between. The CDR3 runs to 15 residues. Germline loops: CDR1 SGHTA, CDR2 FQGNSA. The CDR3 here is CASSPSAQRASEQYF. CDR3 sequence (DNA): TGTGCCAGCAGCCCTTCGGCACAGAGGGCGAGTGAGCAGTACTTC.

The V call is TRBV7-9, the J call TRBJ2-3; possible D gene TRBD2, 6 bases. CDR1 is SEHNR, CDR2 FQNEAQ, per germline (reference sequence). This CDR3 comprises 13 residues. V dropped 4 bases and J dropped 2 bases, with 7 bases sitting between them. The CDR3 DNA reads TGTGCCAGCAGCTGGGACTTCACAGATACGCAGTATTTT. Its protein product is CASSWDFTDTQYF.

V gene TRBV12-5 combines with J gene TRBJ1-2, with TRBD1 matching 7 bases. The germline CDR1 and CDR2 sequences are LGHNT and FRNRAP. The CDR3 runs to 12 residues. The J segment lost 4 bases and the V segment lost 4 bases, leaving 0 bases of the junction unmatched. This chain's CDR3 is CASGWDSYGYTF. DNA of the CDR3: TGTGCTAGTGGTTGGGACAGCTATGGCTACACCTTC. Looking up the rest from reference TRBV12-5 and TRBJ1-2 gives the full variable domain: DARVTQTPRHKVTEMGQEVTMRCQPILGHNTVFWYRQTMMQGLELLAYFRNRAPLDDSGMPKDRFSAEMPDATLATLKIQPSEPRDSAVYFCASGWDSYGYTFGSGTRLTVV.

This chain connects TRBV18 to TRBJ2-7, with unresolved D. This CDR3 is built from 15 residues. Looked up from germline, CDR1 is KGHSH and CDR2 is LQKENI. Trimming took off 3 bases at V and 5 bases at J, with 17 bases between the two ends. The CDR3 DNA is TGTGCCAGCTCACCGCCGGGCCCCGACGTCCACGAGCAGTACTTC. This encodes CASSPPGPDVHEQYF.

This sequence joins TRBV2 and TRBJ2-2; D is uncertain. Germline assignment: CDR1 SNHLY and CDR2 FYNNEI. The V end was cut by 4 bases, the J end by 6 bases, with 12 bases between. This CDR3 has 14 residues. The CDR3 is CASSVETVPGELFF. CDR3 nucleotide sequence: TGTGCCAGCAGTGTCGAAACAGTCCCCGGGGAGCTGTTTTTT.

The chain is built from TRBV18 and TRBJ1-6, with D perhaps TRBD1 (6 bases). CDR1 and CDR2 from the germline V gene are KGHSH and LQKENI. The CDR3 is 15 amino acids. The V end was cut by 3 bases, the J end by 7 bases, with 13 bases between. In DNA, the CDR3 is TGTGCCAGCTCACCGCAGCCGGACAGAAATTCACCCCTCCACTTT. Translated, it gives CASSPQPDRNSPLHF. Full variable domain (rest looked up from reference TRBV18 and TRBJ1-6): NAGVMQNPRHLVRRRGQEARLRCSPMKGHSHVYWYRQLPEEGLKFMVYLQKENIIDESGMPKERFSAEFPKEGPSILRIQQVVRGDSAAYFCASSPQPDRNSPLHFGNGTRLTVT.

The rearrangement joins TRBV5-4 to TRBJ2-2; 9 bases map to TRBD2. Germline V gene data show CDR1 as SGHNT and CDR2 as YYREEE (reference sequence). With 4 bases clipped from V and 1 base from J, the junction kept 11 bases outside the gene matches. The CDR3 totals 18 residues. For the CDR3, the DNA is TGTGCCAGCAGCCCCCGTATCCAAGCGGGGGGGAACACCGGGGAGCTGTTTTTT. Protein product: CASSPRIQAGGNTGELFF.

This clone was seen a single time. CDR3 residues: CASSLTGPSEAFF. The CDR3 DNA reads TGTGCCAGCAGTTTGACGGGACCGAGTGAAGCTTTCTTT. The V call is TRBV12-3 or TRBV12-4, the J call TRBJ1-1; the D gene is possibly TRBD1 (5 bases). This CDR3 comprises 13 residues. The germline V and J ends were trimmed by 3 bases and 7 bases, with 12 bases remaining between them.

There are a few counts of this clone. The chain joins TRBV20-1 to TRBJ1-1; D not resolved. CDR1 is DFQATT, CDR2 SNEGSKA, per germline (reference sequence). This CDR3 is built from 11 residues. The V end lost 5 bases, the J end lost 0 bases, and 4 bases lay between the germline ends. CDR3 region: CSALVNTEAFF. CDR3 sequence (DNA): TGCAGTGCTCTCGTGAACACTGAAGCTTTCTTT.

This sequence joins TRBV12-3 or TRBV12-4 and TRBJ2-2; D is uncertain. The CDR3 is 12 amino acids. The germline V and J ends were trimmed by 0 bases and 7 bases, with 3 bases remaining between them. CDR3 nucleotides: TGTGCCAGCAGTTTAGCTAGCGGGGAGCTGTTTTTT. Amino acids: CASSLASGELFF.

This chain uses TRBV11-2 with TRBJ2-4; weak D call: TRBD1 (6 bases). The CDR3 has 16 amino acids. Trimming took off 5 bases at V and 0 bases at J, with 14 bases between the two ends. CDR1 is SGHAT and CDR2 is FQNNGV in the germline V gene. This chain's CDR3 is CASSPRQALAKNIQYF. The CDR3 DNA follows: TGTGCCAGCAGCCCACGACAGGCACTAGCCAAAAACATTCAGTACTTC.

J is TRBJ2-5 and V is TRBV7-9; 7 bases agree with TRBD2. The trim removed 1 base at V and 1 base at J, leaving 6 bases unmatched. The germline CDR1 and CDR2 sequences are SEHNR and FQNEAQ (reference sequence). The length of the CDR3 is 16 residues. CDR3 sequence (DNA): TGTGCCAGCAGCTTAGGCTCGGGGGGTCCCCAAGAGACCCAGTACTTC. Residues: CASSLGSGGPQETQYF.